This TCR beta chain derives from a study of T cell responses to AZD1222 COVID-19 vaccine. General observations from the study: Possibly, clonal diversity was underestimated; donors were largely white British and included more females.

Germline V gene sequence: CDR1 SQVTM, CDR2 ANQGSEA. There are 13 residues in the CDR3. Trimming stripped 3 bases from V and 5 bases from J, with 10 bases between. Data came from immunoSEQ multiplex PCR; TCRdb stores just in-frame clones and leaves some out. The table has about 150,000 clones, 90% seen once. Investigators merged groups given second doses at roughly 4 or roughly 12 weeks. As regards this clone: The antigen is undetermined.

The sequencing here drew on peripheral blood, taken 28 days after the second AZD1222 dose. The receptor comes from an adult who received the AZD1222 COVID-19 vaccine. The V and J genes are TRBV29-1 and TRBJ1-4; D may be TRBD1 (6 bases). CDR3 nucleotides: TGCAGCGTTGATGGGGGCCAAAATGAAAAACTGTTTTTT. Its translation is CSVDGGQNEKLFF.